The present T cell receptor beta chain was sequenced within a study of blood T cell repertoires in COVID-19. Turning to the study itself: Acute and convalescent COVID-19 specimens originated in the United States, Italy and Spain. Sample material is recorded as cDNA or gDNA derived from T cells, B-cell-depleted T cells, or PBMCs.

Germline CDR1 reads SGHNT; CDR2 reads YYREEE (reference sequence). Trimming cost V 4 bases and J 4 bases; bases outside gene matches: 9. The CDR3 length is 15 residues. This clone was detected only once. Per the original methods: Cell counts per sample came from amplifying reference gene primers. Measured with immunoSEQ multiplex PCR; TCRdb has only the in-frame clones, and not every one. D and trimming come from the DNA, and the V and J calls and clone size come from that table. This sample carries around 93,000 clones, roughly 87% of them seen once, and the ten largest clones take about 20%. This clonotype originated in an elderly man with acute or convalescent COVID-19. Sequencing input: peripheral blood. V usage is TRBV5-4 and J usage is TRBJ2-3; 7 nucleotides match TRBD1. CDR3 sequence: CASSPGQARADTQYF. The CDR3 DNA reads TGTGCCAGCAGCCCAGGACAGGCGAGGGCAGATACGCAGTATTTT.